This T cell receptor (beta chain) was profiled in a study of cytomegalovirus exposure and HLA in healthy donors. Study overall: The approximately 110 validation repertoires used the same platform as the approximately 670 first-cohort repertoires, a later analysis reported. Whole-study results and caveats: Clusters of TCRs from the first cohort tended to co-occur in the roughly 120 validation repertoires (as a later analysis found).

Trimming took 5 bases from V and 5 from J, leaving 15 bases between them. In germline, CDR1 is MNHNY, CDR2 SVGAGI (reference sequence). CDR3 length: 14 residues. Of note for this clone: The antigen is not known.

Here immunoSEQ multiplex PCR was the method, and the copy in TCRdb shows in-frame clones only, minus some. The table lists about 400,000 clones, 86% of them singletons. This clonotype was sampled from a woman under 30 in good health and CMV-seronegative. Sequencing was performed on PBMCs. The chain uses TRBV6-6 and TRBJ1-1; possibly TRBD1 for D (6 bases). The CDR3 nucleotides are TGTGCCAGCAGTCAACAGGGCGGACGAACTGAAGCTTTCTTT. It specifies CASSQQGGRTEAFF.